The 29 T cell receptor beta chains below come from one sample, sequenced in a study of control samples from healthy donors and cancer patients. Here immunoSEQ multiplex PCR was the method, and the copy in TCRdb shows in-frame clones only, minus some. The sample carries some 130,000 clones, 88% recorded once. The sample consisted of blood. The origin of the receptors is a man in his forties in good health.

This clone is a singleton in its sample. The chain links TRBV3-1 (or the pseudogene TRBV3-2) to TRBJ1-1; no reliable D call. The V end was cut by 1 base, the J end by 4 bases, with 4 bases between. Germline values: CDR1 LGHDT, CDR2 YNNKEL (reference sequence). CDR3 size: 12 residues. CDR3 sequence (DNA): TGTGCCAGCAGCCAAGTGGGCACTGAAGCTTTCTTT. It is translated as CASSQVGTEAFF.

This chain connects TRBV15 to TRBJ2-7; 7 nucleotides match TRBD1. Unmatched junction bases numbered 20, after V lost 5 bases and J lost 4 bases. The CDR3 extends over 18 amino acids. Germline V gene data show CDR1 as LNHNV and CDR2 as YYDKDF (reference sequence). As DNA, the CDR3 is TGTGCCACCAGCCCCACCCGACAGGGACAAACGGGCTTTTACGAGCAGTACTTC. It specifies CATSPTRQGQTGFYEQYF.

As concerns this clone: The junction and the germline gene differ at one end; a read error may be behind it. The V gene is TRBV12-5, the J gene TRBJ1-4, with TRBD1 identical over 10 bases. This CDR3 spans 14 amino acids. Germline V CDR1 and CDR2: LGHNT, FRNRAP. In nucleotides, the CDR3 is TGTGCTAGTGGGTTGGGACAGGGGAATGAAAAACTGTTTTTT. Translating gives CASGLGQGNEKLFF.

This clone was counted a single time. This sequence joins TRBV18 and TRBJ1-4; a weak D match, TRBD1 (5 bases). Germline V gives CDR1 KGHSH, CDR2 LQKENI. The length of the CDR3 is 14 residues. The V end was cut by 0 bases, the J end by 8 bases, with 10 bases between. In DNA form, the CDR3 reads TGTGCCAGCTCACCACCCCAGGGAAGAGAAAAACTGTTTTTT. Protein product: CASSPPQGREKLFF.

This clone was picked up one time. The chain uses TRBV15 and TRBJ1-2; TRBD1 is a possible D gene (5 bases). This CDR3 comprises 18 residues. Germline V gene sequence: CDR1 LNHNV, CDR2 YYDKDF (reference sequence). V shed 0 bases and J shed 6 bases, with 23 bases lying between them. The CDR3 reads CATSRDLKGGAAYHGYTF. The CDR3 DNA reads TGTGCCACCAGCAGAGACCTAAAGGGAGGGGCCGCATATCATGGCTACACCTTC.

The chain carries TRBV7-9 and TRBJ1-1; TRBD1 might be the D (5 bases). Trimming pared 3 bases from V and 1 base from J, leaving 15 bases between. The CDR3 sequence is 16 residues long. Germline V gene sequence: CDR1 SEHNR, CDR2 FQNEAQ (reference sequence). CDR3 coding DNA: TGTGCCAGCAGCTTCTTACTCCGGGGCCGGAACACTGAAGCTTTCTTT. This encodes CASSFLLRGRNTEAFF.

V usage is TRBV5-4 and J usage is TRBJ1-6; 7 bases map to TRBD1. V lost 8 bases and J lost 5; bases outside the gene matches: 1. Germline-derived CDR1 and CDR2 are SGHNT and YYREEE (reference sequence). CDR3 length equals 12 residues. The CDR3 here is CASGTDNSPLHF. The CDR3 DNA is TGTGCCAGTGGGACAGATAATTCACCCCTCCACTTT.

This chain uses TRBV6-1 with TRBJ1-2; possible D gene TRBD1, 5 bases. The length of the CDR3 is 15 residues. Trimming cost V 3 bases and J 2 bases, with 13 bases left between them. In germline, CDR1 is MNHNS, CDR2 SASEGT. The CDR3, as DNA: TGTGCCAGCAGTGACACAGGATACGGAAACTATGGCTACACCTTC. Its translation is CASSDTGYGNYGYTF.

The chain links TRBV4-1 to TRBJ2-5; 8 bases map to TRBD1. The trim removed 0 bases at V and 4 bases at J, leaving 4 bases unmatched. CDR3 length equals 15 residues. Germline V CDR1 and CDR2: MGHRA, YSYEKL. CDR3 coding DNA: TGCGCCAGCAGCCAAGATCCGGACAGGGCAGAGACCCAGTACTTC. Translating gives CASSQDPDRAETQYF.

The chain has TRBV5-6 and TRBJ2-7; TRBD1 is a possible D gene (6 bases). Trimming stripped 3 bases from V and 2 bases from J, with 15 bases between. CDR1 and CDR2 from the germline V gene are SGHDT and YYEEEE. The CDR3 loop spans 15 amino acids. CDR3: CASSSHHRVPYEQYF. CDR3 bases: TGTGCCAGCAGCTCGCATCACAGGGTACCCTACGAGCAGTACTTC.

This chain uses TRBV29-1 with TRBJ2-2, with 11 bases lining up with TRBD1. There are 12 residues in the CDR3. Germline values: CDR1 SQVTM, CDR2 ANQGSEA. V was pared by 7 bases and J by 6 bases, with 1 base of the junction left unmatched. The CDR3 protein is CSGGQGAGELFF. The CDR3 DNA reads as TGCAGCGGGGGACAGGGGGCCGGGGAGCTGTTTTTT.

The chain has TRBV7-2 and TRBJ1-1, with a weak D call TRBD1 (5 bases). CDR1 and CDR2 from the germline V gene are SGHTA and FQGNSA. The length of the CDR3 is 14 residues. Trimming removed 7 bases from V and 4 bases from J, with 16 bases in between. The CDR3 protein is CASIPGGSGTEAFF. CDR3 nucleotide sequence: TGTGCCAGCATCCCCGGGGGTAGTGGCACTGAAGCTTTCTTT.

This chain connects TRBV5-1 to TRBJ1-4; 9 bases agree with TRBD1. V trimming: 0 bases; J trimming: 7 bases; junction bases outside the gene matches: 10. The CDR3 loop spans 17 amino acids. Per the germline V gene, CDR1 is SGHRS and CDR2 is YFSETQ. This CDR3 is CASSLVPLTGGGEKLFF. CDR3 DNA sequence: TGCGCCAGCAGCTTGGTCCCCCTGACAGGGGGGGGTGAAAAACTGTTTTTT.

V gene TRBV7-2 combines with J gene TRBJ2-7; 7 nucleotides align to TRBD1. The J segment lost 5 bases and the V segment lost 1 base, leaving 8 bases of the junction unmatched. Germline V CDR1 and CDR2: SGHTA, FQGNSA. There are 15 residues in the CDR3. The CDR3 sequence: CASSLGNRGSHEQYF. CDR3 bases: TGTGCCAGCAGCTTAGGGAACAGGGGATCCCACGAGCAGTACTTC. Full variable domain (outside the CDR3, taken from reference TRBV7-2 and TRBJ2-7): GAGVSQSPSNKVTEKGKDVELRCDPISGHTALYWYRQSLGQGLEFLIYFQGNSAPDKSGLPSDRFSAERTGGSVSTLTIQRTQQEDSAVYLCASSLGNRGSHEQYFGPGTRLTVT.

The chain's CDR3 is CASSSTTQPNEKLFF. The CDR3 region has the DNA TGCGCCAGCAGCTCCACGACTCAACCGAATGAAAAACTGTTTTTT. The V and J genes are TRBV5-1 and TRBJ1-4; D gene uncertain. Trimming took 3 bases from V and 5 from J, leaving 14 bases between them. CDR1 and CDR2 (germline): SGHRS, YFSETQ. The CDR3 length is 15 residues.

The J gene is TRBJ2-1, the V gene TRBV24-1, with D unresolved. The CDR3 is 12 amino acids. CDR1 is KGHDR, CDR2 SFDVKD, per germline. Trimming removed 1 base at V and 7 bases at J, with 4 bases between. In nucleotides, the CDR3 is TGTGCCACCAGTGATTTTATGAATGAGCAGTTCTTC. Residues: CATSDFMNEQFF.

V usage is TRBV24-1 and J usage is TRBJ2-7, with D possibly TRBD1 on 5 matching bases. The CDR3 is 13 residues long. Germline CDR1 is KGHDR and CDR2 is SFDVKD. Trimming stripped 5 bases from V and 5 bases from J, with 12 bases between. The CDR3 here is CATSVGQGDEQYF. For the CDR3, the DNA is TGTGCCACCAGTGTGGGGCAGGGTGACGAGCAGTACTTC.

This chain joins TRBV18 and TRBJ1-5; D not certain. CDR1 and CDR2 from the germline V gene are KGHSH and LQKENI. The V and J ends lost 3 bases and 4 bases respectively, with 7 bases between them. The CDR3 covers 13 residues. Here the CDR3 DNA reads TGTGCCAGCTCACCTGAGGGAAATCAGCCCCAGCATTTT. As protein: CASSPEGNQPQHF.

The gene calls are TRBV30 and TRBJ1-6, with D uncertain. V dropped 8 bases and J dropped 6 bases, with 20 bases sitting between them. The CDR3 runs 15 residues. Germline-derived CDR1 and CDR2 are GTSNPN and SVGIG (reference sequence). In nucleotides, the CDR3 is TGTGCCAGAGGATCCTTAAATGGTGGTAATTCACCCCTCCACTTT. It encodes CARGSLNGGNSPLHF.

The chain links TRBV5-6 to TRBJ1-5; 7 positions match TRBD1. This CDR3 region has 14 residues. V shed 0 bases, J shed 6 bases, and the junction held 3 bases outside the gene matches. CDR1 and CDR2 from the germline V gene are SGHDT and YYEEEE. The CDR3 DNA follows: TGTGCCAGCAGCTTGGAGGGACAGTTTCAGCCCCAGCATTTT. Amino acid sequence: CASSLEGQFQPQHF.

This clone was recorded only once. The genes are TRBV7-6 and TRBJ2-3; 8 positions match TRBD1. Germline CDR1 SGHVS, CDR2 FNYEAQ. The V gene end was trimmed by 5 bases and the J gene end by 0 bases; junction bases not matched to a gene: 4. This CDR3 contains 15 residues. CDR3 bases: TGTGCCAGCAGCCCGAGGACAGGGAGCACAGATACGCAGTATTTT. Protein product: CASSPRTGSTDTQYF.

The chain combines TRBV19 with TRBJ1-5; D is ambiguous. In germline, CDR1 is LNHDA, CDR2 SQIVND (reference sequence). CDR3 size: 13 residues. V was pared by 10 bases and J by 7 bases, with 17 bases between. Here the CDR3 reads CATTQASRQPQHF. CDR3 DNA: TGTGCCACTACCCAGGCGTCTCGACAGCCCCAGCATTTT.

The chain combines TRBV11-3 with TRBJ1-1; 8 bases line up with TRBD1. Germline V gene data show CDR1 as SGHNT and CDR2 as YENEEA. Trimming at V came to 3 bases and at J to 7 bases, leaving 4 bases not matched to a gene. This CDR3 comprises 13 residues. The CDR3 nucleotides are TGTGCCAGCAGCTTTCCGGGACAGGTTGAAGCTTTCTTT. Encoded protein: CASSFPGQVEAFF.

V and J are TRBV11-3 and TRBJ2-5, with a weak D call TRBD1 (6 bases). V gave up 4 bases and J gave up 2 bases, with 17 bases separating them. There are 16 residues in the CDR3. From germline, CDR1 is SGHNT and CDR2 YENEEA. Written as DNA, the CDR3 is TGTGCCAGCAGCTCGGCGACCGGGACACAACAAGAGACCCAGTACTTC. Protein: CASSSATGTQQETQYF.

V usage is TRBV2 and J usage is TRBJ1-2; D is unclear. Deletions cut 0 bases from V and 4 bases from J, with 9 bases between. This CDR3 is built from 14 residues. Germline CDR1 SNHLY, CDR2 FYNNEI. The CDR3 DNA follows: TGTGCCAGCAGTGAAGCGCGATCGAGCTATGGCTACACCTTC. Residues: CASSEARSSYGYTF.

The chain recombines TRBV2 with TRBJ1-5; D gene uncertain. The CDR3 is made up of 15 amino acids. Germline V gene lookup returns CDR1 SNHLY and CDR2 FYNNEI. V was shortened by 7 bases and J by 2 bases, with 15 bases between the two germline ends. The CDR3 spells CASTIEDVGNQPQHF. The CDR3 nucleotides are TGTGCCAGCACCATTGAGGACGTAGGCAATCAGCCCCAGCATTTT.

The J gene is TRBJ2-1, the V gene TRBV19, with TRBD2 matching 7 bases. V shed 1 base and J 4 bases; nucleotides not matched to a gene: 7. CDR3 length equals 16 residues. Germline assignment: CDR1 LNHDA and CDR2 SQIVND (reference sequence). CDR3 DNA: TGTGCCAGTAGTATAGGGGAGGGTCGGTCATACAATGAGCAGTTCTTC. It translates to CASSIGEGRSYNEQFF.

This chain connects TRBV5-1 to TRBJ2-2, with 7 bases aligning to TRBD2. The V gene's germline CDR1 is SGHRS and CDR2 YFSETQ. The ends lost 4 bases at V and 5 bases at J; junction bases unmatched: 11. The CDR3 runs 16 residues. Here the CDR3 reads CASSPGEGLRTGELFF. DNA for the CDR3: TGCGCCAGCAGCCCCGGGGAGGGTCTTCGGACCGGGGAGCTGTTTTTT.

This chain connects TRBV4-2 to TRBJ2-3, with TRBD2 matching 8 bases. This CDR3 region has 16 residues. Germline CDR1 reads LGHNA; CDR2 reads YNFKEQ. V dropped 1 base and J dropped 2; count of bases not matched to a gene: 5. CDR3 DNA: TGTGCCAGCAGCCAAGCAACGGGGGGGCCCACAGATACGCAGTATTTT. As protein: CASSQATGGPTDTQYF.